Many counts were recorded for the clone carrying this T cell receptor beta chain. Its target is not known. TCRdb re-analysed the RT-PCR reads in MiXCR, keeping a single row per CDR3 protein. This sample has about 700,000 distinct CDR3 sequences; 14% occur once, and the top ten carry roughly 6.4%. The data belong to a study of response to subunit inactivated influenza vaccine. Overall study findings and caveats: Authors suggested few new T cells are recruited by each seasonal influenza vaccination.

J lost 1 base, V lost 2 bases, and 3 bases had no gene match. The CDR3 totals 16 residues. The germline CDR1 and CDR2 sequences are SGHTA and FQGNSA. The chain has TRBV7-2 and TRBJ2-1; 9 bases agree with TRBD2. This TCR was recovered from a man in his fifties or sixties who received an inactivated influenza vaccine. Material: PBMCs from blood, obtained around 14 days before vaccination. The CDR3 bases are TGTGCCAGCAGCTTAACTCTAGCGGGGTCCTACAATGAGCAGTTCTTC. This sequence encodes CASSLTLAGSYNEQFF.